This T cell receptor (beta chain) was found in a study of TET2 disruption in CD19-targeted CAR T cells (dated by TCRdb to about 2018). The study in broad terms: Sample numbers were set by the original clinical trial design and sample availability, with no additional inclusion criteria. General findings and caveats noted by the study authors: Conclusions about the patient's CAR T cells rested on extensive analysis of a single subject.

CDR1 and CDR2, per the germline V gene (reference sequence), are LGHDT and YNNKEL. Inclusive of the bounding cysteine and phenylalanine, the CDR3 is 15 residues long. Sequencing covers 36 bases of the CDR3, shown here with the frame starting at base 1. Trimming at the junction amounts to 1 base on V and 1 base on J, and the germline ends lie 9 bases apart. In the case of this clone: Its cognate antigen has yet to be identified. Read sequence stops 3 residues before the CDR3 end, and the germline J gene provides the missing end.

TCR beta chain deep sequencing was performed with the immunoSEQ assay. The authors' pipeline ran thus. Clonotype frequencies were computed using only productive TCR beta rearrangements. TCRdb re-hosts the immuneACCESS table, in-frame sequences only. Its copies lack some clones; in the studies checked, an unresolved V gene accounts for under half of them, and the cause for the rest is not known. V and J calls and clone size are as listed in that table; D and trimming were resolved from the DNA. The table for this sample records about 25,000 clones. About 2% of the sample goes to the ten largest clones. Explained via the paper, the treatment or condition label denotes: autologous CTL019 cells: CD19 CAR with 4-1BB and CD3 zeta domains. The CD19 CAR incorporated TCR zeta and 4-1BB costimulatory signaling domains. T cells for CTL019 manufacturing were collected from peripheral blood by leukapheresis. The DNeasy Blood and Tissue Kit was used to extract genomic DNA from pre-infusion T cells, peripheral blood, or sorted post-infusion T cells.

The specimen was CD8- CAR+ T cells sorted from cultured blood T cells, collected for CD19 CAR T cell therapy. The cell subset or site label, as the study defines it: CD8-negative CAR-positive T cells from the infusion product. This sequence originates from a man between 65 and 85 years old with chronic lymphocytic leukemia. This chain is built from TRBV3-1 (or the pseudogene TRBV3-2) and TRBJ2-3; the best D guess is TRBD1, with 5 bases matching. The CDR3 here reads CASSQGQGRTDTQYF. CDR3 bases read: TGTGCCAGCAGCCAAGGGCAGGGCCGCACAGATACG.